These 26 T cell receptor beta chains share one sample of origin, sequenced in a study of shared clonotypes between healthy human individuals (dated by TCRdb to 2020 to 2022). The library came from the immunoSEQ multiplex PCR assay. Sourced from immuneACCESS, this table was stored by TCRdb with only in-frame sequences that have V and J called. A share of the clones is absent; for the studies checked, an unresolved V gene accounts for under half, and the remainder has no known explanation. This sample has around 2.5 million clones in its table, and 90% to 95% of those were observed once. The ten most abundant clones make up 0.36% of the sample. The sample taken for sequencing was naive CD4+ T cells from PBMCs. Taken with the paper, the label for cell subset or site translates to: CD45RA+ positively selected. The receptors shown here come from a man in his late teens or twenties in good health. Some clones in this sample may be carry-over from other donors' samples.

J is TRBJ2-5 and V is TRBV6-5; 10 bases line up with TRBD2. The V gene end was trimmed by 4 bases and the J gene end by 5 bases; junction bases not matched to a gene: 10. Germline assignment: CDR1 MNHEY and CDR2 SVGAGI. This CDR3 has 16 residues. The CDR3 reads CASSSAASGRRETQYF. In DNA, the CDR3 is TGTGCCAGCAGTTCCGCTGCTAGCGGGAGAAGGGAGACCCAGTACTTC.

The chain has TRBV10-3 and TRBJ1-1, with TRBD1 identical over 9 bases. The V segment lost 6 bases and the J segment 3 bases; nucleotides outside the gene matches: 8. CDR1 and CDR2 (germline): ENHRY, SYGVKD. The CDR3 is made up of 15 amino acids. The CDR3 loop reads CAISGTGKQDTEAFF. The CDR3 region has the DNA TGTGCCATCAGCGGGACAGGGAAACAGGACACTGAAGCTTTCTTT.

This clone has only one observation. The rearrangement links TRBV6-1 to TRBJ1-3, with D uncertain. There are 16 residues in the CDR3. V lost 1 base, J lost 1 base, and 11 bases lay in between. Germline V gives CDR1 MNHNS, CDR2 SASEGT. The CDR3 protein is CASSEGRPTSGNTIYF. As DNA, the CDR3 is TGTGCCAGCAGTGAAGGTCGGCCTACATCTGGAAACACCATATATTTT.

The V gene is TRBV7-9, the J gene TRBJ1-1, with a weak D call TRBD1 (5 bases). Germline loops: CDR1 SEHNR, CDR2 FQNEAQ (reference sequence). Trimming pared 4 bases from V and 5 bases from J, leaving 14 bases between. The length of the CDR3 is 14 residues. CDR3 sequence reads: CASSSGTLGTEAFF. For the CDR3, the DNA is TGTGCCAGCAGCTCTGGGACTTTGGGAACTGAAGCTTTCTTT.

Details on this clone: Other DNA sequences of this sample code for an identical CDR3. The chain uses TRBV7-2 and TRBJ2-5, with 11 bases that match TRBD1. The germline CDR1 and CDR2 sequences are SGHTA and FQGNSA. The V and J ends lost 4 bases and 5 bases, in that order; junction bases with no gene match: 0. The CDR3 runs to 13 residues. Here the CDR3 reads CASSWDRGETQYF. The CDR3 DNA reads as TGTGCCAGCAGCTGGGACAGGGGGGAGACCCAGTACTTC.

This clone was detected only once. V usage is TRBV7-8 and J usage is TRBJ2-5, with TRBD1 as a possible D gene (5 bases). The germline CDR1 and CDR2 sequences are SGHVS and FQNEAQ. There are 15 residues in the CDR3. V shed 4 bases and J shed 1 base, with 13 bases lying between them. The CDR3 coding sequence is TGTGCCAGCAGCTCCCACAGGAGATCCCAAGAGACCCAGTACTTC. Encoded protein: CASSSHRRSQETQYF.

This chain's CDR3 is CASSLVASGAYEQYF. CDR3 in DNA: TGTGCCAGCAGCTTAGTAGCTAGCGGAGCCTACGAGCAGTACTTC. The chain links TRBV11-2 to TRBJ2-7; 7 bases match TRBD2. This CDR3 has 15 residues. Germline values: CDR1 SGHAT, CDR2 FQNNGV. J was trimmed by 2 bases and V by 1 base; bases with no gene match: 5.

The gene calls are TRBV7-8 and TRBJ2-5; TRBD1 matches at 7 bases. The closer fit of TRBJ2-7 to the DNA end suggests the J call may be wrong. The CDR3 has 14 residues. The germline gives CDR1 SGHVS, CDR2 FQNEAQ. DNA for the CDR3: TGTGCCAGCAGCTTAGTAACAGGGGCGCTCGAGCAGTACTTC. Translating it yields CASSLVTGALEQYF.

DNA of the CDR3: TGTGCCAGCAGTGTCCAGGACAGGGCGACCTACTCTGGGGCCAACGTCCTGACTTTC. The encoded protein is CASSVQDRATYSGANVLTF. The chain couples TRBV2 to TRBJ2-6; 8 nucleotides match TRBD1. The germline V gene encodes CDR1 SNHLY and CDR2 FYNNEI. This CDR3 spans 19 amino acids. Trimming at V came to 4 bases and at J to 0 bases, leaving 11 bases not matched to a gene. Filled out from reference TRBV2 and TRBJ2-6, the complete variable domain reads EPEVTQTPSHQVTQMGQEVILRCVPISNHLYFYWYRQILGQKVEFLVSFYNNEISEKSEIFDDQFSVERPDGSNFTLKIRSTKLEDSAMYFCASSVQDRATYSGANVLTFGAGSRLTVL.

This clone was observed a single time. The V gene is TRBV15, the J gene TRBJ2-4, with D possibly TRBD1 on 5 matching bases. Germline V gene lookup returns CDR1 LNHNV and CDR2 YYDKDF (reference sequence). This CDR3 has 17 amino acids. V gave up 0 bases and J gave up 0 bases, with 12 bases separating them. The CDR3 region has the DNA TGTGCCACCAGCAGAGATCGAGACAGATTAGCCAAAAACATTCAGTACTTC. Translation gives CATSRDRDRLAKNIQYF.

V and J are TRBV7-8 and TRBJ1-1, with a possible D match to TRBD1 (6 bases). V shed 8 bases and J shed 5 bases, with 24 bases lying between them. CDR1 and CDR2 from the germline V gene are SGHVS and FQNEAQ. The CDR3 is 16 residues long. The CDR3 here is CASRKGLQGSGTEAFF. CDR3 nucleotide sequence: TGTGCCAGCCGGAAAGGGCTGCAGGGGTCCGGGACTGAAGCTTTCTTT.

This clone was counted a single time. The CDR3 sequence is CSVEYGGRTQYF. As DNA, the CDR3 is TGCAGCGTTGAGTACGGGGGGCGGACGCAGTATTTT. The gene calls are TRBV29-1 and TRBJ2-3; maybe TRBD2 (7 bases). The CDR3 length is 12 residues. The germline CDR1 and CDR2 sequences are SQVTM and ANQGSEA. Trimming removed 3 bases from V and 9 bases from J, with 13 bases in between.

This clone was seen just once. The chain employs TRBV28 and TRBJ2-5; 7 bases align to TRBD1. V was clipped by 8 bases and J by 7 bases; unmatched bases: 10. The CDR3 consists of 13 residues. In germline, CDR1 is MDHEN, CDR2 SYDVKM. CDR3 residues: CASHTTGVGTQYF. Written as DNA, the CDR3 is TGTGCCAGCCACACCACAGGGGTTGGGACCCAGTACTTC.

This sequence joins TRBV25-1 and TRBJ2-1; 10 bases match TRBD2. The CDR3 runs 14 residues. Germline loops: CDR1 MGHDK, CDR2 SYGVNS. After removal of 5 bases from V and 5 bases from J, the junction contained 3 bases not matched to a gene. The CDR3 here is CASSSLAGHNEQFF. The CDR3 DNA is TGTGCCAGCAGTTCACTAGCGGGACACAATGAGCAGTTCTTC.

The chain joins TRBV28 to TRBJ1-1, with D unclear. The V and J ends lost 5 bases and 1 base respectively, with 11 bases between them. The CDR3 spans 14 residues. The germline gives CDR1 MDHEN, CDR2 SYDVKM. The CDR3 sequence: CASSVDTPNTEAFF. Written as DNA, the CDR3 is TGTGCCAGCAGTGTAGACACGCCGAACACTGAAGCTTTCTTT.

V is TRBV19 and J is TRBJ2-1; 10 bases match TRBD2. The junction had 3 bases not matched to a gene; V was cut back by 6 bases and J by 4 bases. This CDR3 spans 14 amino acids. Germline assignment: CDR1 LNHDA and CDR2 SQIVND (reference sequence). The CDR3 is CASSPLAGYNEQFF. The CDR3 region has the DNA TGTGCCAGTAGCCCACTAGCGGGGTACAATGAGCAGTTCTTC.

This sequence joins TRBV28 and TRBJ1-2, with 11 positions matching TRBD1. CDR1 and CDR2 (germline): MDHEN, SYDVKM. V gave up 6 bases and J gave up 1 base; unmatched junction bases: 7. The CDR3 is made up of 16 amino acids. The CDR3 sequence is CASSLAGTGGNYGYTF. The CDR3 bases are TGTGCCAGCAGCCTAGCCGGGACAGGGGGTAACTATGGCTACACCTTC.

This clone was found once. The chain recombines TRBV7-9 with TRBJ2-1; TRBD2 aligns across 10 bases. The J segment lost 1 base and the V segment lost 4 bases, leaving 13 bases of the junction unmatched. There are 19 residues in the CDR3. The germline V gene encodes CDR1 SEHNR and CDR2 FQNEAQ (reference sequence). The CDR3 region is CASSSLRLAGVRSYNEQFF. The CDR3 nucleotides read TGTGCCAGCAGCTCCCTACGGCTAGCGGGAGTTCGGTCCTACAATGAGCAGTTCTTC.

The V gene is TRBV4-1, the J gene TRBJ1-5, with D possibly matching TRBD1 (5 bases). This CDR3 has 17 amino acids. Trimming removed 2 bases from V and 0 bases from J, with 14 bases in between. Germline values: CDR1 MGHRA, CDR2 YSYEKL. CDR3 nucleotides: TGCGCCAGCAGCCAACTTCTGGGGGGTTATAGCAATCAGCCCCAGCATTTT. Amino acids: CASSQLLGGYSNQPQHF.

V is TRBV7-9 and J is TRBJ1-5; D is perhaps TRBD1 (5 bases). This CDR3 contains 14 residues. The V end was cut by 5 bases, the J end by 4 bases, with 12 bases between. Germline V gives CDR1 SEHNR, CDR2 FQNEAQ (reference sequence). CDR3 sequence (DNA): TGTGCCAGCAGCCCTCTCGGGGGGAATCAGCCCCAGCATTTT. This encodes CASSPLGGNQPQHF.

This clone was observed a single time. The chain links TRBV4-2 to TRBJ2-7; D unresolved. V was trimmed by 0 bases and J by 9 bases, leaving 6 bases between them. Germline CDR1 reads LGHNA; CDR2 reads YNFKEQ. The CDR3 is 11 residues long. The CDR3 DNA sequence: TGTGCCAGCAGCCAAGATAAGGGGCAGTACTTC. Protein product: CASSQDKGQYF.

The chain uses TRBV27 and TRBJ2-7; no clear D gene. Germline V gene lookup returns CDR1 MNHEY and CDR2 SMNVEV (reference sequence). Deletions cut 5 bases from V and 3 bases from J, with 11 bases between. This CDR3 spans 13 amino acids. The CDR3 sequence is CASSPGFHYEQYF. Here the CDR3 DNA reads TGTGCCAGCAGTCCCGGGTTCCACTACGAGCAGTACTTC.

The rearrangement joins TRBV7-2 to TRBJ1-1; 7 positions match TRBD1. The CDR3 is 19 residues long. From germline, CDR1 is SGHTA and CDR2 FQGNSA. J gave up 0 bases and V 1 base, and 14 bases lay outside the gene matches. The CDR3 here is CASSLGPINRGLMNTEAFF. Written as DNA, the CDR3 is TGTGCCAGCAGCTTAGGACCCATTAACAGGGGTCTCATGAACACTGAAGCTTTCTTT.

This clone has a single count. The V gene is TRBV7-9, the J gene TRBJ2-7; D is unclear. This CDR3 region has 13 residues. Germline loops: CDR1 SEHNR, CDR2 FQNEAQ (reference sequence). The V end was cut by 5 bases, the J end by 2 bases, with 10 bases between. The CDR3 spells CASSQDGTYEQYF. CDR3 coding DNA: TGTGCCAGCAGCCAGGACGGAACCTACGAGCAGTACTTC.

The chain joins TRBV4-3 to TRBJ2-7; 9 bases match TRBD2. Germline loops: CDR1 LGHNA, CDR2 YSLEER. Trimming took 1 base from V and 6 from J; bases not matched to a gene: 10. The CDR3 consists of 16 residues. Here the CDR3 DNA reads TGCGCCAGCAGCCAAGGGCGGGGGGGGACAGTAGGCGAGCAGTACTTC. As protein: CASSQGRGGTVGEQYF.

The rearrangement links TRBV6-6 to TRBJ2-7; 9 bases align to TRBD2. The CDR3 is 14 residues long. The J segment lost 2 bases and the V segment lost 6 bases, leaving 5 bases of the junction unmatched. From germline, CDR1 is MNHNY and CDR2 SVGAGI (reference sequence). The CDR3 sequence is CASRDAGGTYEQYF. CDR3 nucleotides: TGTGCCAGCAGGGACGCGGGGGGGACCTACGAGCAGTACTTC.